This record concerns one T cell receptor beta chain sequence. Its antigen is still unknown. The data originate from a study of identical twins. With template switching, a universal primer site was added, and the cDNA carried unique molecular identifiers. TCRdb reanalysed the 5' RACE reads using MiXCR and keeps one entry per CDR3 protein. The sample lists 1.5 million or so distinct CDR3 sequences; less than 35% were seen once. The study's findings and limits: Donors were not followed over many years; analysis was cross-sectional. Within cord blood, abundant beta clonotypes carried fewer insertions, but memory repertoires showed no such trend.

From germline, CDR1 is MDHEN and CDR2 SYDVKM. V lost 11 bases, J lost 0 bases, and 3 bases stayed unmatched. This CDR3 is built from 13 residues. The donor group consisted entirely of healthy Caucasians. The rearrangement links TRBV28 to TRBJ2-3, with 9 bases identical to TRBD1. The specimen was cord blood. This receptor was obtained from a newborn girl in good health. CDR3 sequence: CALGQGSTDTQYF. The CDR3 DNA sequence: TGTGCCCTTGGACAGGGGAGCACAGATACGCAGTATTTT.